Below, 2 T cell receptor beta chains from the same sample are listed, as sequenced in a study of shared clonotypes between healthy human individuals (dated by TCRdb to about 2020). The method behind the library was the immunoSEQ multiplex PCR assay. TCRdb holds this immuneACCESS table with in-frame rearrangements only. Some clones are missing; in checked studies, unresolved V genes explain under half, and the rest has no known cause. In this sample the table shows 2 million to 2.5 million clones, more than 90% of which occur a single time. Clones ranked in the top ten supply approximately 0.13% of the sample. Specimen: naive CD4+ T cells sorted from blood. The cell subset or site label, read with the paper, signifies: CD45RA+ positively selected. The receptors stem from a man younger than 35 in good health.

This chain joins TRBV7-2 and TRBJ2-7; 10 bases align to TRBD1. This CDR3 is 14 amino acids long. V lost 3 bases, J lost 7 bases, and 6 bases stayed unmatched. CDR1 is SGHTA and CDR2 is FQGNSA in the germline V gene. The CDR3 loop reads CASSLGQGTLEQYF. The DNA for the CDR3 is TGTGCCAGCAGCTTGGGACAGGGGACGCTGGAGCAGTACTTC.

This clone appeared once. The rearrangement uses TRBV2 and TRBJ2-3; D remains unclear. The germline CDR1 and CDR2 sequences are SNHLY and FYNNEI. There are 14 residues in the CDR3. V was cut by 0 bases and J by 4 bases, with 8 bases left in between. The CDR3 is CASSEAFYPDTQYF. In DNA form, the CDR3 reads TGTGCCAGCAGTGAAGCGTTCTATCCAGATACGCAGTATTTT.